This T cell receptor (beta chain) emerged from a study of immune characterization of retroperitoneal liposarcoma. One entry per CDR3 protein, called by TCRdb with MiXCR from the PCR reads. Among 7,700 or so distinct CDR3 sequences, almost 30% were seen once, and the ten largest hold about 14%. The germline V gene has CDR1 MNHNS and CDR2 SASEGT. V lost 5 bases and J lost 2; bases outside the gene matches: 13. The CDR3 sequence is 18 residues long. The source is a male donor with retroperitoneal liposarcoma. Material for sequencing was blood. This sequence joins TRBV6-1 and TRBJ2-1, with 9 nucleotides matching TRBD2. The CDR3 spells CASSRRTSETVPYNEQFF. CDR3 nucleotide sequence: TGTGCCAGCAGTCGCAGGACTAGCGAAACTGTTCCCTACAATGAGCAGTTCTTC.